This TCR beta chain comes out of a study of shared clonotypes between healthy human individuals. The CDR3 extends over 14 amino acids. V dropped 0 bases and J dropped 0 bases, with 6 bases sitting between them. Germline V gives CDR1 GTSNPN, CDR2 SVGIG (reference sequence). With regard to this clone: In the same sample, other DNA sequences code for this CDR3.

The assay was immunoSEQ multiplex PCR, and TCRdb's table has in-frame clones only and misses some. The profile shows roughly 1 million clones, more than 60% of them singletons. This chain links TRBV30 with TRBJ1-3, with D unclear. Sample: memory CD4+ T cells sorted from blood. The subset: CD45RA-negative fraction. This TCR came from a man between 18 and 35 years old in good health. The DNA for the CDR3 is TGTGCCTGGAGTGTGGGTTCCTCTGGAAACACCATATATTTT. This codes for CAWSVGSSGNTIYF.